This T cell receptor (beta chain) was sequenced in a study of blood T cell repertoires in COVID-19. Study-level information: In each case, the material was cDNA or gDNA derived from T cells, B-cell-depleted T cells, or PBMCs.

This clone showed up just a few times. Clinical histories supplied by participants themselves formed the basis of cohort assignment. Two negative PCRs, clearance, or symptom resolution had been documented for recovered Cohort 3 donors. Sequencing was performed with immunoSEQ multiplex PCR; in TCRdb, only in-frame clones are kept and a portion is missing. This sample carries about 160,000 clones, 70% to 90% of them seen once, and the ten largest clones take about 6.3%. This CDR3 spans 12 amino acids. Trimming cost V 0 bases and J 8 bases, with 8 bases left between them. Germline V gene sequence: CDR1 SGHDT, CDR2 YYEEEE.

The genes are TRBV5-6 and TRBJ1-2; the D is unclear. Material for sequencing was PBMCs or T cells enriched from blood (not recorded which). This clonotype was sampled from a woman in her forties or fifties who had recovered from COVID-19. The CDR3 here is CASSLGSRGYTF. In DNA, the CDR3 is TGTGCCAGCAGCTTGGGGAGTAGGGGCTACACCTTC.